The clone carrying this T cell receptor (beta chain) has at least ten counts. 2 million PBMCs stored at -80 C were the source of the unsorted libraries. The method for making cDNA was 5'RACE, and it used 10-nucleotide random UMIs. TCRdb ran MiXCR on the 5' RACE reads and lists one entry per CDR3 protein. Found here are roughly 70,000 distinct CDR3 sequences, around 3.9% of them singletons; the top ten hold 1% to 1.5%. The germline gives CDR1 SEHNR, CDR2 FQNEAQ (reference sequence). Trimming took off 4 bases at V and 0 bases at J, with 25 bases between the two ends. The CDR3 loop spans 20 amino acids. The sample comes from a study of neurological immune-mediated disorders.

The chain joins TRBV7-9 to TRBJ2-1; D is perhaps TRBD1 (7 bases). Sample: PBMCs. This receptor was identified in a man aged 30-40 years with multiple sclerosis. In nucleotides, the CDR3 is TGTGCCAGCAGCTCCAATCAGGGGGGACGACAAACCAGCTCCTACAATGAGCAGTTCTTC. Translation: CASSSNQGGRQTSSYNEQFF.